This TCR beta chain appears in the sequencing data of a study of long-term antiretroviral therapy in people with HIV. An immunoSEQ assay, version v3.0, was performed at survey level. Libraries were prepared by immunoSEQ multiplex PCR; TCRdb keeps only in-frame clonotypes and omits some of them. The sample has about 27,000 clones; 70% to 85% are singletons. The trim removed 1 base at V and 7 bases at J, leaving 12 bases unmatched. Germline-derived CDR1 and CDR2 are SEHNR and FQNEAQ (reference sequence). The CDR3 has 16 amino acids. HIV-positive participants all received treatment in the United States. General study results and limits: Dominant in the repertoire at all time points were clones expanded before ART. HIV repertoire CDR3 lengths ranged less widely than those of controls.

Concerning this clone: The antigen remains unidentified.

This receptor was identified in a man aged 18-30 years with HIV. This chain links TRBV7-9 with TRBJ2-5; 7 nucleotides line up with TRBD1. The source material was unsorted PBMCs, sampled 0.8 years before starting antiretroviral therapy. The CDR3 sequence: CASSLVGQASSGTQYF. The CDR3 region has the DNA TGTGCCAGCAGCTTAGTTGGACAGGCGTCCTCCGGGACCCAGTACTTC. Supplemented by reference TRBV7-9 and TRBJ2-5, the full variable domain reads DTGVSQNPRHKITKRGQNVTFRCDPISEHNRLYWYRQTLGQGPEFLTYFQNEAQLEKSRLLSDRFSAERPKGSFSTLEIQRTEQGDSAMYLCASSLVGQASSGTQYFGPGTRLLVL.